The entry below describes one T cell receptor beta chain. Its target is not known. At the DNA level, this CDR3 is encoded by other sequences in the same sample as well. Both 60 Vbeta primers and 13 Jbeta primers went into the PCR. TCRdb keeps only in-frame clones here, not all; method: immunoSEQ multiplex PCR. In the table there are 100,000 to 150,000 clones, around 75% of which are singletons. Germline trimming cut 3 bases from V and 4 bases from J; bases unmatched to any gene: 2. The CDR3 sequence is 15 residues long. Germline V CDR1 and CDR2: KGHSH, LQKENI. This record comes from a study of cytomegalovirus exposure and HLA in healthy donors. Findings and caveats of the study: In a later analysis, a missense DCLRE1C variant was linked to TCR beta V- and J-gene trimming.

Healthy bone marrow donors made up the donors. The specimen was PBMCs. The rearrangement joins TRBV18 to TRBJ2-1, with 11 bases identical to TRBD2. The origin of this receptor is a woman between 45 and 60 years old in good health and CMV-seronegative. The CDR3 protein is CASSPTSGAYNEQFF. The DNA of the CDR3 is TGTGCCAGCTCACCGACTAGCGGGGCGTACAATGAGCAGTTCTTC.